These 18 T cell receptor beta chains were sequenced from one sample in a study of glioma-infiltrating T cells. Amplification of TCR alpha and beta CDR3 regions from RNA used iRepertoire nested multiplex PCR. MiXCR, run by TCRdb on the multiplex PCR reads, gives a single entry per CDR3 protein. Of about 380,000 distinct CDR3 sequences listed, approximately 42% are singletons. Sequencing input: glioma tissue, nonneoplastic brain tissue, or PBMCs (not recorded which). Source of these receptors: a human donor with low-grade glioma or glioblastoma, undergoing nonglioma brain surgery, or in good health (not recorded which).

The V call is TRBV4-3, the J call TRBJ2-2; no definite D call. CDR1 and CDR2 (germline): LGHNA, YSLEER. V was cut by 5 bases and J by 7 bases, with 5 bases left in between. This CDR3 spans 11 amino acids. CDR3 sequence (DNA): TGCGCCAGCAGCGCTAGCGGGGAGCTGTTTTTT. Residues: CASSASGELFF.

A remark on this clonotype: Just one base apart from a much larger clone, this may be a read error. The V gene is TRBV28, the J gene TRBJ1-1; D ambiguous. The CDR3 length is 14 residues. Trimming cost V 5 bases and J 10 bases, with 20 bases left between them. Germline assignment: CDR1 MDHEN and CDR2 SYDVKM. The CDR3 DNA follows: TGTGCCAGCAGTCCCTGGTGCCACGAACGTCCAGCTTTCTTT. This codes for CASSPWCHERPAFF.

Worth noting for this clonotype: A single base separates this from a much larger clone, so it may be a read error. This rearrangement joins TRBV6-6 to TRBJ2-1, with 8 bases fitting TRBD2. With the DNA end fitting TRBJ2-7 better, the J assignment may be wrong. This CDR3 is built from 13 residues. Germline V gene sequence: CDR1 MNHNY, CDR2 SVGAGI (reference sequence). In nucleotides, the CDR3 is TGTGCCAGCGTTGGGACTAGTCTCTACGAGCAGTACTTC. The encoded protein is CASVGTSLYEQYF.

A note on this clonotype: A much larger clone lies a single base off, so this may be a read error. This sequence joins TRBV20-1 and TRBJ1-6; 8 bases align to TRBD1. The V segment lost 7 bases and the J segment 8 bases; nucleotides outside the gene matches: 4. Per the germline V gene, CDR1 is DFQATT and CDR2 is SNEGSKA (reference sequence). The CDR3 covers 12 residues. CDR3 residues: CSVPDRDSPLHF. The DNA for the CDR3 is TGCAGTGTTCCGGACAGGGATTCACCCCTCCACTTT.

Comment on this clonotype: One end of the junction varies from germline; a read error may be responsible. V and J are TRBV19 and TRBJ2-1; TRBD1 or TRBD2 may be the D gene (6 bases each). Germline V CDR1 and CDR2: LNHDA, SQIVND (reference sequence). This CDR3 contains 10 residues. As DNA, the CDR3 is TGCGCCAGTGGGGGGCATGAGCAGTTCTTC. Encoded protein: CASGGHEQFF. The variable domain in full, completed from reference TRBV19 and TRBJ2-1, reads DGGITQSPKYLFRKEGQNVTLSCEQNLNHDAMYWYRQDPGQGLRLIYYSQIVNDFQKGDIAEGYSVSREKKESFPLTVTSAQKNPTAFYLCASGGHEQFFGPGTRLTVL.

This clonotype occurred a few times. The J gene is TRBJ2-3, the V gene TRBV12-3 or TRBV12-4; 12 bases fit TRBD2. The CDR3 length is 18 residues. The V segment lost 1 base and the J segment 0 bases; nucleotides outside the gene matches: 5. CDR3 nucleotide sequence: TGTGCCAGCAGTTTAGTCCGGACTAGCGGGATGAGCACAGATACGCAGTATTTT. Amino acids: CASSLVRTSGMSTDTQYF.

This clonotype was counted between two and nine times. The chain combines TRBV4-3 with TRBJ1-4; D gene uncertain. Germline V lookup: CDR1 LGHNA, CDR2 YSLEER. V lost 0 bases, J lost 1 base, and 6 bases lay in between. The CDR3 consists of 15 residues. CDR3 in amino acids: CASSQEERTNEKLFF. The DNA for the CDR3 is TGCGCCAGCAGCCAAGAGGAGAGAACTAATGAAAAACTGTTTTTT.

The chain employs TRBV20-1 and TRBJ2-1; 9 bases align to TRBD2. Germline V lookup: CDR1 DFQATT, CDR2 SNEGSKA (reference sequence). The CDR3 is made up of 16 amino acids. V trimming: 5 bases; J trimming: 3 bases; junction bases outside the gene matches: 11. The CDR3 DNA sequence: TGCAGTGCTTCCTCCTTGACTAGCGGATACTACAATGAGCAGTTCTTC. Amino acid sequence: CSASSLTSGYYNEQFF.

The CDR3: CSVADQSNQPQHF. As DNA, the CDR3 is TGCAGCGTTGCTGATCAGAGCAATCAGCCCCAGCATTTT. The rearrangement uses TRBV29-1 and TRBJ1-5; D uncertain. CDR3 length equals 13 residues. V lost 4 bases and J lost 1, with 8 bases in between. The germline V gene encodes CDR1 SQVTM and CDR2 ANQGSEA.

CDR3 nucleotide sequence: TGTGCCAGCAGTTTAAGGCGGGAGATGGGAGATACGCAGTATTTT. Translating gives CASSLRREMGDTQYF. The chain is built from TRBV12-3 or TRBV12-4 and TRBJ2-3; 7 bases line up with TRBD2. The CDR3 is 15 amino acids. J lost 5 bases, V lost 2 bases, and 7 bases had no gene match.

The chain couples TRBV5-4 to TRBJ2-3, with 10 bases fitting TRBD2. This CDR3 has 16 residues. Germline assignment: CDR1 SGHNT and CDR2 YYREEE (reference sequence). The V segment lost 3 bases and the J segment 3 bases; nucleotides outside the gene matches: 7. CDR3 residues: CASSSQTSGQTDTQYF. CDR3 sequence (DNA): TGTGCCAGCAGCTCTCAGACTAGCGGGCAAACAGATACGCAGTATTTT.

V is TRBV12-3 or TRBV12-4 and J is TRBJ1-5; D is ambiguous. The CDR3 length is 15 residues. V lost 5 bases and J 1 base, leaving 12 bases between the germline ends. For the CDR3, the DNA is TGTGCCAGCAGTCCCCCACTCGGGAGCAATCAGCCCCAGCATTTT. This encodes CASSPPLGSNQPQHF.

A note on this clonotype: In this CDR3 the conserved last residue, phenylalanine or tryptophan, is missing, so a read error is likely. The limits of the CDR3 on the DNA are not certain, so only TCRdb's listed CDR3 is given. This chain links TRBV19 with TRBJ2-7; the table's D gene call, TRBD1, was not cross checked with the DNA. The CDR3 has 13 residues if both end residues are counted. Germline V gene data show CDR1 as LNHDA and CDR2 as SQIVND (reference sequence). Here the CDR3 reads CASSPGTAYEQSL.

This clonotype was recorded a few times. The CDR3: CASSQEKLAGVTGEQFF. The CDR3 coding sequence is TGCGCCAGCAGCCAAGAAAAACTAGCGGGAGTAACGGGTGAGCAGTTCTTC. The rearrangement uses TRBV4-1 and TRBJ2-1; 11 bases agree with TRBD2. Germline trimming cut 0 bases from V and 9 bases from J; bases unmatched to any gene: 10. The CDR3 length is 17 residues. The germline V gene encodes CDR1 MGHRA and CDR2 YSYEKL.

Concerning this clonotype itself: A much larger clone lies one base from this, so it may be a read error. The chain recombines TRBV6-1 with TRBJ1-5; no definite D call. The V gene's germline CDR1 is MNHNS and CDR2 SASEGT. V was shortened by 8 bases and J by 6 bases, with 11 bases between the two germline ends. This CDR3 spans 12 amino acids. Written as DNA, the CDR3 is TGTGCCAGCTCCGGCGGGTGTCAGCCCCAGCATTTT. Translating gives CASSGGCQPQHF.

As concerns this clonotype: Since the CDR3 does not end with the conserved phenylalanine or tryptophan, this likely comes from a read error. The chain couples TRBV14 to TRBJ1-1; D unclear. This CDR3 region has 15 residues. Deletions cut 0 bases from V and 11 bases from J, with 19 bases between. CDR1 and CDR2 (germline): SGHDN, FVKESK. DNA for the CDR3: TGTGCCAGCAGCCAAGAGTTTCGGAAGGAAGTGCGGGCTTTCTCT. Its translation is CASSQEFRKEVRAFS.

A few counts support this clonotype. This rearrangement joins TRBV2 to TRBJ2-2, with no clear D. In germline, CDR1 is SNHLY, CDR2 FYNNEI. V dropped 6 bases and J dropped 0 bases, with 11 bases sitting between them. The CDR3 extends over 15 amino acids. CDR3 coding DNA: TGTGCCAGCAGGGCAAGGACGACGAACACCGGGGAGCTGTTTTTT. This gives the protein CASRARTTNTGELFF.

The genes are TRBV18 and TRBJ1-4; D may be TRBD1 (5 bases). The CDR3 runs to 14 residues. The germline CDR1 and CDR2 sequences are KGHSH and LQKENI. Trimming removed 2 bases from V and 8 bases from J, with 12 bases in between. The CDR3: CASSPTAGGEKLFF. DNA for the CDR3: TGTGCCAGCTCACCAACCGCGGGGGGAGAAAAACTGTTTTTT.